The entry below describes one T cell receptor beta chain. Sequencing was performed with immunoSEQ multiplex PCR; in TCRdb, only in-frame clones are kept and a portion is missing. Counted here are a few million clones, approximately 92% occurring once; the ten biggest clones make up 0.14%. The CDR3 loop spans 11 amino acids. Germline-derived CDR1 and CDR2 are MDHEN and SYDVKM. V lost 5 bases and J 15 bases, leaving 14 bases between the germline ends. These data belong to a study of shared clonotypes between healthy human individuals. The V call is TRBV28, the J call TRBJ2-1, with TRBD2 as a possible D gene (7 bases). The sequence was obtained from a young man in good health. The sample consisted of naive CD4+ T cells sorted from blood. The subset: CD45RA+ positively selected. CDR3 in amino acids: CASSPSRGLFF. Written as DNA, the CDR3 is TGTGCCAGCAGTCCCTCGCGGGGGCTGTTCTTC.